The TCR beta chain described here comes from a study of post-analysis software for immune sequencing data. Study in general: Clinical courses comprised relapsing-remitting, secondary progressive and progressive-relapsing multiple sclerosis.

On this clonotype itself: What it binds is unknown.

The TCR beta cDNA libraries carried unique molecular identifiers. From approximately 0.95 to 9.8 million T cells, around 500,000 cDNA molecules were obtained. A single record per CDR3 protein comes from TCRdb applying MiXCR to the PCR reads. This sample has roughly 730,000 distinct CDR3 sequences; roughly 29% occur once, and the top ten carry more than 0.45%. Notes on the study in general: F measure clustering grouped samples strongly by preparation batch. Patients showed TRBV5-6, TRBV5-1 and TRBV20-1 among a few TRBV segments more frequent than in controls. Normalized Chao1 diversity in multiple sclerosis patients fell significantly below that of controls.

Trimming at V came to 7 bases and at J to 1 base, leaving 16 bases not matched to a gene. The CDR3 totals 18 residues. In germline, CDR1 is SNHLY, CDR2 FYNNEI. The J gene is TRBJ2-5, the V gene TRBV2, with TRBD2 matching over 9 bases. The sample taken for sequencing was blood. The TCR comes from a girl aged 10 to 17 with multiple sclerosis. The CDR3: CASIPASGMRLPQETQYF. For the CDR3, the DNA is TGTGCCAGCATCCCGGCTAGCGGGATGCGACTCCCCCAAGAGACCCAGTACTTC.